These 16 T cell receptor beta chains were sequenced from one sample in a study of regulatory T cells in long-lasting Graves disease. Arm-PCR with iRepertoire HTBI primers amplified the CDR3 regions for these TCR beta libraries. MiXCR, applied by TCRdb to the multiplex PCR reads, yields one record per CDR3 protein. Of 680,000 or so distinct CDR3 sequences listed, under 20% were seen once; the top ten hold about 20%. Time point in this sample: newly diagnosed GD, antithyroid drugs for less than 3 months. Construction of the TCR library relied on RNA isolated from PBMCs. This sample also belongs to another study, concerning T cells in Graves' hyperthyroidism and ophthalmopathy.

This specimen consisted of peripheral blood mononuclear cells (PBMCs), obtained at new diagnosis, from a patient treated with antithyroid drugs. These receptor sequences come from a woman under 40 with Graves disease.

This chain connects TRBV29-1 to TRBJ1-1, with a possible D match to TRBD1 (5 bases). Trimming removed 6 bases at V and 11 bases at J, with 28 bases between. Germline-derived CDR1 and CDR2 are SQVTM and ANQGSEA. The CDR3 loop spans 15 amino acids. The CDR3 bases are TGCAGCGTCCCGGAAGCCGGGGGAAGATCTTTGGGGGCTTTCTTT. Its translation is CSVPEAGGRSLGAFF.

In this sample, this clonotype turned up many times. J is TRBJ1-3 and V is TRBV2; D gene unclear. The CDR3 is 12 residues long. Germline V gene data show CDR1 as SNHLY and CDR2 as FYNNEI. V lost 9 bases and J lost 5, with 11 bases in between. The DNA of the CDR3 is TGTGCCAGTGATGGATTCCGAAACACCATATATTTT. It codes for CASDGFRNTIYF.

J is TRBJ1-4 and V is TRBV5-1; 9 bases are a match to TRBD1. Germline lookup yields CDR1 SGHRS and CDR2 YFSETQ. This CDR3 comprises 19 residues. Germline trimming cut 1 base from V and 0 bases from J; bases unmatched to any gene: 10. This chain's CDR3 is CASSLFGTGTLATNEKLFF. CDR3 nucleotide sequence: TGCGCCAGCAGCTTGTTCGGGACAGGGACACTAGCAACTAATGAAAAACTGTTTTTT.

On this clonotype itself: A much larger clone sits a single nucleotide away, making a read error possible. J is TRBJ1-1 and V is TRBV7-2; D is perhaps TRBD1 (5 bases). Germline V lookup: CDR1 SGHTA, CDR2 FQGNSA. This CDR3 is built from 14 residues. The V gene lost 5 bases and the J gene lost 3 bases, with 13 bases spanning the gap. The CDR3 DNA follows: TGTACCAGCAGCCCCCGGCTGGGGGACACTGAAGCTTTCTTT. Translated, it gives CTSSPRLGDTEAFF. The full variable domain, rest sourced from reference TRBV7-2 and TRBJ1-1, is GAGVSQSPSNKVTEKGKDVELRCDPISGHTALYWYRQSLGQGLEFLIYFQGNSAPDKSGLPSDRFSAERTGGSVSTLTIQRTQQEDSAVYLCTSSPRLGDTEAFFGQGTRLTVV.

This chain links TRBV28 with TRBJ1-5; D is undetermined. Trimming pared 9 bases from V and 0 bases from J, leaving 6 bases between. Germline V gene sequence: CDR1 MDHEN, CDR2 SYDVKM. CDR3 length: 12 residues. The CDR3 DNA follows: TGTGCCAGTTTTGATAGCAATCAGCCCCAGCATTTT. Protein sequence: CASFDSNQPQHF. Together with reference TRBV28 and TRBJ1-5, the CDR3 gives the full variable domain: DVKVTQSSRYLVKRTGEKVFLECVQDMDHENMFWYRQDPGLGLRLIYFSYDVKMKEKGDIPEGYSVSREKKERFSLILESASTNQTSMYLCASFDSNQPQHFGDGTRLSIL.

This clonotype was counted ten times or more. The genes are TRBV11-2 and TRBJ2-6, with TRBD1 identical over 11 bases. The trim removed 2 bases at V and 13 bases at J, leaving 10 bases unmatched. Germline V gives CDR1 SGHAT, CDR2 FQNNGV. This CDR3 comprises 16 residues. The CDR3 DNA sequence: TGTGCCAGCAGCTTAATGGGGACAGGGGGTTATGAGGTCCTGACTTTC. This gives the protein CASSLMGTGGYEVLTF.

The J gene is TRBJ1-2, the V gene TRBV18; unclear D gene. The V end was cut by 6 bases, the J end by 3 bases, with 11 bases between. The CDR3 is 13 amino acids. Germline V lookup: CDR1 KGHSH, CDR2 LQKENI. The CDR3 is CASSHGKDYGYTF. CDR3 coding DNA: TGTGCCAGCTCCCACGGGAAGGACTATGGCTACACCTTC.

This clonotype was counted many times. The chain has TRBV3-1 and TRBJ1-1; D uncertain. The germline V and J ends were trimmed by 1 base and 11 bases, with 8 bases remaining between them. The CDR3 spans 11 residues. CDR1 and CDR2 from the germline V gene are LGHDT and YNNKEL (reference sequence). In nucleotides, the CDR3 is TGTGCCAGCAGCCAAGCCCTGGAGGCTTTCTTT. Amino acids: CASSQALEAFF.

This clonotype was seen a handful of times. The gene calls are TRBV10-3 and TRBJ2-1, with unresolved D. V lost 11 bases and J 2 bases, leaving 13 bases between the germline ends. This CDR3 is built from 13 residues. The germline V gene encodes CDR1 ENHRY and CDR2 SYGVKD. This chain's CDR3 is CASATGPYNEQFF. DNA for the CDR3: TGTGCCTCCGCTACGGGCCCCTACAATGAGCAGTTCTTC.

Many counts were recorded for this clonotype. The rearrangement uses TRBV5-5 and TRBJ2-1, with TRBD2 matching over 7 bases. V lost 1 base to trimming and J lost 6 bases; unmatched junction nucleotides: 7. The CDR3 consists of 15 residues. The germline gives CDR1 SGHKS, CDR2 YYEKEE (reference sequence). The CDR3 reads CASSLRLAETNEQFF. CDR3 in DNA: TGTGCCAGCAGCTTGAGGCTAGCGGAGACCAATGAGCAGTTCTTC. Supplemented by reference TRBV5-5 and TRBJ2-1, the full variable domain reads DAGVTQSPTHLIKTRGQQVTLRCSPISGHKSVSWYQQVLGQGPQFIFQYYEKEERGRGNFPDRFSARQFPNYSSELNVNALLLGDSALYLCASSLRLAETNEQFFGPGTRLTVL.

This clonotype was detected a few times. The CDR3 spells CASIQTQYAGQETQYF. The CDR3, as DNA: TGTGCCAGCATCCAAACCCAATACGCAGGCCAAGAGACCCAGTACTTC. This chain links TRBV7-8 with TRBJ2-5; no firm D call. The CDR3 is made up of 16 amino acids. Per germline, CDR1 SGHVS and CDR2 FQNEAQ. Trimming pared 7 bases from V and 1 base from J, leaving 19 bases between.

Many counts were recorded for this clonotype. The chain couples TRBV6-1 to TRBJ2-1; D may be TRBD2 (5 bases). This CDR3 has 14 amino acids. The V end lost 6 bases, the J end lost 9 bases, and 18 bases lay between the germline ends. Germline V gene sequence: CDR1 MNHNS, CDR2 SASEGT. Here the CDR3 reads CASSRPGLGIEQFF. The CDR3 nucleotides are TGTGCCAGCAGCCGGCCAGGACTTGGGATTGAGCAGTTCTTC.

At least ten counts were recorded for this clonotype. This chain links TRBV12-3 or TRBV12-4 with TRBJ1-5; 7 positions match TRBD1. Trimming removed 6 bases from V and 5 bases from J; junction bases left unmatched: 7. CDR3 length: 14 residues. CDR3 sequence reads: CASSIDRAYQPQHF. CDR3 nucleotides: TGTGCCAGCAGCATAGACAGGGCTTATCAGCCCCAGCATTTT.

This clonotype was recorded only once. V gene TRBV28 combines with J gene TRBJ1-5; D might be TRBD1 (5 bases). V lost 8 bases to trimming and J lost 4 bases, with 15 bases between them. Looked up from germline, CDR1 is MDHEN and CDR2 is SYDVKM. The CDR3 spans 14 residues. As DNA, the CDR3 is TGTGCCAGCGGCCAATTGGGGGGGAATCAGCCCCAGCATTTT. It encodes CASGQLGGNQPQHF.

This clonotype was seen many times. This chain joins TRBV11-2 and TRBJ2-5; D gene ambiguous. Per the germline V gene, CDR1 is SGHAT and CDR2 is FQNNGV. V lost 1 base and J 6 bases, leaving 3 bases between the germline ends. This CDR3 has 11 residues. The CDR3 DNA reads as TGTGCCAGCAGCTTAGTTCAGACCCAGTACTTC. This codes for CASSLVQTQYF.

This clonotype was seen ten or more times. The rearrangement joins TRBV12-3 or TRBV12-4 to TRBJ2-4; the D gene is possibly TRBD2 (6 bases). V shed 4 bases and J shed 0 bases, with 10 bases lying between them. The CDR3 is 15 residues long. This CDR3 is CASSSGGIAKNIQYF. In DNA form, the CDR3 reads TGTGCCAGCAGTTCTGGGGGGATAGCCAAAAACATTCAGTACTTC.